This T cell receptor (beta chain) was obtained from a study of human T cells and chemical hapten exposure. Overall study findings and caveats: Among TCRs, those above 1 in 1000 frequency were unaffected by DPC sensitization.

This clonotype was found many times. Antigen specificity is unknown. As for time point: pre-sensitization, week 0. Indicated treatment: therapeutic diphenylcyclopropenone sensitization with weekly scalp DPC. Ahead of applying each patch test, blood was sampled. Total RNA was isolated from whole blood that had not been fractionated. Unique molecular identifiers were attached to individual cDNA molecules within the library. TCRdb reprocessed the RACE reads via MiXCR and lists one record per CDR3 protein. This sample yields under 65,000 distinct CDR3 sequences, of which around a tenth are seen a single time; around 15% belongs to the top ten. This CDR3 region has 16 residues. With 5 bases removed from V and 4 bases from J, the gap between germline ends came to 18 bases. Germline V gene lookup returns CDR1 SGHTA and CDR2 FQGNSA.

This receptor was identified in a woman aged 40 to 50 with alopecia areata. Some clones in this sample may be carry-over from other donors' samples. The V call is TRBV7-2, the J call TRBJ1-3; D is uncertain. This sample comprised whole blood, obtained in connection with sensitization to the hapten diphenylcyclopropenone (DPC). Here the CDR3 DNA reads TGTGCCAGCAGCCCGACGGACGGAGCCCGGGGAAACACCATATATTTT. It translates to CASSPTDGARGNTIYF.